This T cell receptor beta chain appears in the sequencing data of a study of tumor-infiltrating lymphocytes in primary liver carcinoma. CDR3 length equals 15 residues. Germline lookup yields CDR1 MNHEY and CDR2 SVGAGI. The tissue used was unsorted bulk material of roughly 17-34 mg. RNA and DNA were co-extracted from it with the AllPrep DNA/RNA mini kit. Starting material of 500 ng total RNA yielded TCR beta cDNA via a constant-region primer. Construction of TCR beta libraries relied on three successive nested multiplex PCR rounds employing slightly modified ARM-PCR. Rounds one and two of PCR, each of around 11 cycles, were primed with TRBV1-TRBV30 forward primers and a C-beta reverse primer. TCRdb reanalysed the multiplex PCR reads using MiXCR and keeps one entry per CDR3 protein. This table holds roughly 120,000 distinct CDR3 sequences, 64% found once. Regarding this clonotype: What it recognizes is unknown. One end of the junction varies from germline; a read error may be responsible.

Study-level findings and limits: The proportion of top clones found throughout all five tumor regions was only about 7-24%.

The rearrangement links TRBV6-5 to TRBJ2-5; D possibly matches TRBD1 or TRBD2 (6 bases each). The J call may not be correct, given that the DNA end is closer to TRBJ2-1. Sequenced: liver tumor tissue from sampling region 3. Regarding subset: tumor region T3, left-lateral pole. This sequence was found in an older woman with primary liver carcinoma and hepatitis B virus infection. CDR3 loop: CTSSNRAGGTETQFF. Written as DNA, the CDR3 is TGTACCAGCAGTAACAGGGCTGGGGGGACCGAGACCCAGTTCTTC.